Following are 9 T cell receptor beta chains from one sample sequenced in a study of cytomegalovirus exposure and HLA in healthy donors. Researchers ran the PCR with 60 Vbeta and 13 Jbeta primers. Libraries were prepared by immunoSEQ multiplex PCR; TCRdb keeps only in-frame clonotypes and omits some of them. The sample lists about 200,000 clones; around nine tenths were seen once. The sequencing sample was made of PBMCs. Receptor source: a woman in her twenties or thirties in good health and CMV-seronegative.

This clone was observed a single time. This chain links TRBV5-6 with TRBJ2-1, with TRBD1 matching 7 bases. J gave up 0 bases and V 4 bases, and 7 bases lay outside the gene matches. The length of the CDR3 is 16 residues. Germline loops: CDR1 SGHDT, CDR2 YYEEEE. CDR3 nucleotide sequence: TGTGCCAGCAGCCCGACTCGACAGGGCTCCTACAATGAGCAGTTCTTC. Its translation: CASSPTRQGSYNEQFF.

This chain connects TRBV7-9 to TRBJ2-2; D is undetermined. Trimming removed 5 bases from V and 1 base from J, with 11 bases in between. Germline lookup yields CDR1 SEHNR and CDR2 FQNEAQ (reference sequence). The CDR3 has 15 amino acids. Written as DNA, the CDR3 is TGTGCCAGCAGCCCCGACTGGCAGAACACCGGGGAGCTGTTTTTT. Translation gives CASSPDWQNTGELFF.

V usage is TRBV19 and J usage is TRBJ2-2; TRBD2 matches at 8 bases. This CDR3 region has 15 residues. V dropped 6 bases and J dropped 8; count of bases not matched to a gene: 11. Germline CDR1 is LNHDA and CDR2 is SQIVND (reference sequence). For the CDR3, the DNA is TGTGCCAGTAGAAACAGCGGGAGTTCGGGTGGGGAGCTGTTTTTT. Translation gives CASRNSGSSGGELFF.

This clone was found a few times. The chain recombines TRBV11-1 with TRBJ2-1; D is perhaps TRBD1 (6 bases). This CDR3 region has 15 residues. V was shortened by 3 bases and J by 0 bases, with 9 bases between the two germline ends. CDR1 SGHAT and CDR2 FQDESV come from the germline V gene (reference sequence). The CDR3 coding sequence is TGTGCCAGCAGCTTTGGGACAACCTCCTACAATGAGCAGTTCTTC. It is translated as CASSFGTTSYNEQFF.

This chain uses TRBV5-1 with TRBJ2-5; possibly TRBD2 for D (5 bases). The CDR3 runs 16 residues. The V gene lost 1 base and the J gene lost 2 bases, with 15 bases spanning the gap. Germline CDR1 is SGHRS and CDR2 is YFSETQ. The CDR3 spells CASSLSPTPGQETQYF. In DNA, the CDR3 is TGCGCCAGCAGCTTGAGTCCGACGCCGGGACAAGAGACCCAGTACTTC.

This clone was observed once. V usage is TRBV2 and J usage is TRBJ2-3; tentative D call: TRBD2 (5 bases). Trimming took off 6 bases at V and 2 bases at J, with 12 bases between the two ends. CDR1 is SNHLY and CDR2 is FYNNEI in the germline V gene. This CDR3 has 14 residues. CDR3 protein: CASRDSSFTDTQYF. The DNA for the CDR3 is TGTGCCAGCAGGGACTCCTCCTTCACAGATACGCAGTATTTT.

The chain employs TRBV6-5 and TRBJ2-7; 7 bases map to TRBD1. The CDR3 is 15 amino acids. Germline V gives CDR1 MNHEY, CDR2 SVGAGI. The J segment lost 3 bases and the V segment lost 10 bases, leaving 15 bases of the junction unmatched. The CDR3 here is CAKSLGTAFIYEQYF. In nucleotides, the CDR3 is TGTGCCAAATCCTTAGGGACAGCCTTTATCTACGAGCAGTACTTC.

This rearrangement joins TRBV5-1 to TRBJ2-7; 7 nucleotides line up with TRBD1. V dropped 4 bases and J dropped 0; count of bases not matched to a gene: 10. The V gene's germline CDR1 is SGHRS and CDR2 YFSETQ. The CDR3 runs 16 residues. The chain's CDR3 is CASSPTGQRPSYEQYF. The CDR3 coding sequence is TGCGCCAGCAGCCCTACGGGACAGAGGCCCTCCTACGAGCAGTACTTC.

CDR3 nucleotide sequence: TGTGCCAGCAGCTTAACAGCCTTGAACACTGAAGCTTTCTTT. Translating it yields CASSLTALNTEAFF. The rearrangement uses TRBV7-2 and TRBJ1-1, with D hard to call. V was pared by 2 bases and J by 0 bases, with 7 bases between. This CDR3 contains 14 residues. Germline V gene sequence: CDR1 SGHTA, CDR2 FQGNSA. Together with reference TRBV7-2 and TRBJ1-1, the CDR3 gives the full variable domain: GAGVSQSPSNKVTEKGKDVELRCDPISGHTALYWYRQSLGQGLEFLIYFQGNSAPDKSGLPSDRFSAERTGGSVSTLTIQRTQQEDSAVYLCASSLTALNTEAFFGQGTRLTVV.